These 26 T cell receptor beta chains were all obtained from the same sample, sequenced in a study of blood T cell repertoires in COVID-19. This table comes from immunoSEQ multiplex PCR, and its TCRdb copy is limited to in-frame clones, with some not included. This table holds approximately 100,000 clones, roughly 92% found once. The sequencing sample was made of peripheral blood. These receptor sequences come from a man between 65 and 79 years old with acute or convalescent COVID-19.

This clone was seen once. CDR3 in amino acids: CASSRFTSGTDTQYF. In nucleotides, the CDR3 is TGTGCCAGTAGTAGGTTTACTAGCGGGACAGATACGCAGTATTTT. The rearrangement uses TRBV19 and TRBJ2-3; the match to TRBD2 covers 9 bases. Trimming cost V 4 bases and J 3 bases; bases outside gene matches: 5. The CDR3 sequence is 15 residues long. Germline V gene data show CDR1 as LNHDA and CDR2 as SQIVND (reference sequence).

The genes are TRBV4-3 and TRBJ2-1; TRBD2 agrees at 8 bases. The CDR3 length is 14 residues. CDR1 LGHNA and CDR2 YSLEER come from the germline V gene. V lost 3 bases, J lost 7 bases, and 5 bases stayed unmatched. CDR3 residues: CASSHRAGVNEQFF. The CDR3 bases are TGCGCCAGCAGCCATAGAGCGGGAGTGAATGAGCAGTTCTTC.

V usage is TRBV6-5 and J usage is TRBJ1-5; D is unresolved. Germline CDR1 is MNHEY and CDR2 is SVGAGI. Trimming shortened V by 4 bases and J by 4 bases, and 11 bases separated the two germline ends. The CDR3 is 14 residues long. DNA for the CDR3: TGTGCCAGCAGTTTTGCAGGTTGGAATCAGCCCCAGCATTTT. Translated, it gives CASSFAGWNQPQHF.

Written as DNA, the CDR3 is TGTGCCAGCAGCACCTGGACAGCGAACACCGGGGAGCTGTTTTTT. Translating gives CASSTWTANTGELFF. The chain couples TRBV7-9 to TRBJ2-2; D perhaps matches TRBD1 (6 bases). Trimming took 5 bases from V and 0 from J, leaving 10 bases between them. CDR1 and CDR2 (germline): SEHNR, FQNEAQ (reference sequence). CDR3 length: 15 residues.

The chain combines TRBV7-9 with TRBJ1-5, with a possible D match to TRBD1 (5 bases). V shed 5 bases and J shed 4 bases, with 9 bases lying between them. The CDR3 runs to 13 residues. Germline CDR1 is SEHNR and CDR2 is FQNEAQ (reference sequence). Written as DNA, the CDR3 is TGTGCCAGCAGCCTACAGGCGAATCAGCCCCAGCATTTT. Its translation is CASSLQANQPQHF.

The chain joins TRBV27 to TRBJ2-1, with D possibly being TRBD2 (5 bases). Between the trimmed V and J ends, which lost 4 bases and 9 bases, there was a span of 13 bases. Germline values: CDR1 MNHEY, CDR2 SMNVEV (reference sequence). CDR3 size: 13 residues. CDR3 protein: CASSYPPSTEQFF. CDR3 DNA sequence: TGTGCCAGCAGTTACCCCCCTAGCACTGAGCAGTTCTTC.

This sequence joins TRBV7-9 and TRBJ1-1; TRBD1 might be the D (6 bases). The CDR3 extends over 12 amino acids. Looked up from germline, CDR1 is SEHNR and CDR2 is FQNEAQ (reference sequence). V lost 3 bases and J 8 bases, leaving 10 bases between the germline ends. The CDR3 region has the DNA TGTGCCAGCAGCTTTACGGGACACGAAGCTTTCTTT. As protein: CASSFTGHEAFF.

The gene calls are TRBV19 and TRBJ2-3, with a possible D match to TRBD1 (5 bases). From germline, CDR1 is LNHDA and CDR2 SQIVND (reference sequence). The CDR3 runs 14 residues. Trimming pared 5 bases from V and 2 bases from J, leaving 11 bases between. The CDR3 bases are TGTGCCAGTAGTCCCGGACAACTCACAGATACGCAGTATTTT. It specifies CASSPGQLTDTQYF.

In regard to this clone: This specimen includes other DNA sequences encoding the same CDR3. V and J are TRBV5-1 and TRBJ2-1; 8 bases map to TRBD2. Trimming took 0 bases from V and 6 from J; bases not matched to a gene: 2. Germline values: CDR1 SGHRS, CDR2 YFSETQ. CDR3 size: 14 residues. CDR3 in DNA: TGCGCCAGCAGCTTGGCGGGAGGGGCCAATGAGCAGTTCTTC. This translates into CASSLAGGANEQFF.

The J gene is TRBJ2-7, the V gene TRBV11-2, with a weak D call TRBD1 (6 bases). Germline V lookup: CDR1 SGHAT, CDR2 FQNNGV. The V end lost 1 base, the J end lost 2 bases, and 12 bases lay between the germline ends. CDR3 length equals 15 residues. The CDR3 sequence: CASSLGGAGAYEQYF. DNA of the CDR3: TGTGCCAGCAGCTTAGGAGGTGCAGGGGCCTACGAGCAGTACTTC. Using reference TRBV11-2 and TRBJ2-7 for the parts outside the CDR3, the full variable domain is EAGVAQSPRYKIIEKRQSVAFWCNPISGHATLYWYQQILGQGPKLLIQFQNNGVVDDSQLPKDRFSAERLKGVDSTLKIQPAKLEDSAVYLCASSLGGAGAYEQYFGPGTRLTVT.

The chain joins TRBV5-6 to TRBJ2-5; 9 nucleotides agree with TRBD2. V trimming: 4 bases; J trimming: 5 bases; junction bases outside the gene matches: 18. The CDR3 runs 18 residues. Germline V gene data show CDR1 as SGHDT and CDR2 as YYEEEE. CDR3 in DNA: TGTGCCAGCAGCCCCGGGGCGGCTAGCGGGGACCTGAGGGAGACCCAGTACTTC. Translation: CASSPGAASGDLRETQYF.

The rearrangement links TRBV27 to TRBJ2-2; perhaps TRBD1 as D (6 bases). CDR1 and CDR2 from the germline V gene are MNHEY and SMNVEV (reference sequence). The germline V and J ends were trimmed by 7 bases and 0 bases, with 15 bases remaining between them. The CDR3 has 16 amino acids. CDR3 sequence (DNA): TGTGCCAGCATCCCCAAATGGGGGCCGAACACCGGGGAGCTGTTTTTT. Its protein product is CASIPKWGPNTGELFF.

The chain couples TRBV5-1 to TRBJ1-2, with D perhaps TRBD1 (5 bases). V was shortened by 4 bases and J by 5 bases, with 12 bases between the two germline ends. CDR1 and CDR2 (germline): SGHRS, YFSETQ. The CDR3 totals 13 residues. DNA of the CDR3: TGCGCCAGCAGCGCGGGACTGAGATATGGCTACACCTTC. It specifies CASSAGLRYGYTF.

The chain couples TRBV11-3 to TRBJ2-7; 7 bases are shared with TRBD1. V gave up 6 bases and J gave up 2 bases; unmatched junction bases: 19. This CDR3 region has 18 residues. From germline, CDR1 is SGHNT and CDR2 YENEEA. The CDR3 sequence is CASSPRRPDRAKAYEQYF. CDR3 bases: TGTGCCAGCAGTCCCAGGCGTCCTGACAGGGCCAAAGCCTACGAGCAGTACTTC. Supplemented by reference TRBV11-3 and TRBJ2-7, the full variable domain reads EAGVVQSPRYKIIEKKQPVAFWCNPISGHNTLYWYLQNLGQGPELLIRYENEEAVDDSQLPKDRFSAERLKGVDSTLKIQPAELGDSAVYLCASSPRRPDRAKAYEQYFGPGTRLTVT.

This clone appeared a few times. The gene calls are TRBV5-4 and TRBJ2-3; 7 nucleotides agree with TRBD2. V dropped 4 bases and J dropped 2; count of bases not matched to a gene: 7. Germline assignment: CDR1 SGHNT and CDR2 YYREEE (reference sequence). The CDR3 loop spans 15 amino acids. CDR3 sequence: CASSLRAGNTDTQYF. CDR3 in DNA: TGTGCCAGCAGCCTTAGAGCGGGGAACACAGATACGCAGTATTTT.

This chain uses TRBV24-1 with TRBJ2-7; D possibly corresponds to TRBD1 (5 bases). The germline V gene has CDR1 KGHDR and CDR2 SFDVKD. The CDR3 spans 17 residues. The germline V and J ends were trimmed by 7 bases and 0 bases, with 21 bases remaining between them. CDR3 bases: TGTGCCACCAGCGCCAGACCCATAGGGGCAAACTCCTACGAGCAGTACTTC. Translating it yields CATSARPIGANSYEQYF.

The chain combines TRBV7-6 with TRBJ2-2; 14 nucleotides agree with TRBD2. With 5 bases clipped from V and 7 bases from J, the junction kept 12 bases outside the gene matches. Germline V gene data show CDR1 as SGHVS and CDR2 as FNYEAQ. The CDR3 covers 18 residues. CDR3 coding DNA: TGTGCCAGCAGCCCAGAGGGACTAGCGGGAGTCTATGGCGGGGAGCTGTTTTTT. Its translation is CASSPEGLAGVYGGELFF.

As regards this clone: One end of the junction fails to match germline, which may point to a read error. The V call is TRBV7-9, the J call TRBJ1-2, with D possibly matching TRBD1 (6 bases). CDR1 is SEHNR, CDR2 FQNEAQ, per germline (reference sequence). The CDR3 contains 14 residues. The DNA for the CDR3 is TGTGCCAGCAGTTTAGAAACAGGGTACTATGGCTACACCTTC. It yields the protein CASSLETGYYGYTF. The variable domain in full, with the rest retrieved from reference TRBV7-9 and TRBJ1-2, is DTGVSQNPRHKITKRGQNVTFRCDPISEHNRLYWYRQTLGQGPEFLTYFQNEAQLEKSRLLSDRFSAERPKGSFSTLEIQRTEQGDSAMYLCASSLETGYYGYTFGSGTRLTVV.

V gene TRBV5-1 combines with J gene TRBJ1-3, with D uncertain. Trimming left V 0 bases short and J 0 bases short, with 10 bases between. Germline CDR1 is SGHRS and CDR2 is YFSETQ. The CDR3 covers 16 residues. The CDR3: CASSLGWANSGNTIYF. The CDR3 region has the DNA TGCGCCAGCAGCTTGGGATGGGCCAACTCTGGAAACACCATATATTTT.

This chain connects TRBV6-5 to TRBJ1-4; TRBD1 might be the D (5 bases). The V gene lost 0 bases and the J gene lost 3 bases, with 8 bases spanning the gap. This CDR3 comprises 15 residues. Looked up from germline, CDR1 is MNHEY and CDR2 is SVGAGI. CDR3 bases: TGTGCCAGCAGTTACTCGGGGGGAGCTAATGAAAAACTGTTTTTT. Translated, it gives CASSYSGGANEKLFF.

The V call is TRBV7-2, the J call TRBJ2-7; 9 bases align to TRBD1. CDR3 length equals 16 residues. V shed 0 bases, J shed 6 bases, and the junction held 9 bases outside the gene matches. The germline gives CDR1 SGHTA, CDR2 FQGNSA. This CDR3 reads CASSLATQGARFEQYF. Written as DNA, the CDR3 is TGTGCCAGCAGCTTAGCGACACAGGGGGCTCGTTTCGAGCAGTACTTC.

CDR3 sequence reads: CASSISNEQFF. The CDR3 bases are TGCGCCAGCAGCATTAGTAATGAGCAGTTCTTC. V is TRBV5-1 and J is TRBJ2-1; no clear D gene. CDR1 is SGHRS and CDR2 is YFSETQ in the germline V gene. This CDR3 contains 11 residues. With 4 bases removed from V and 7 bases from J, the gap between germline ends came to 6 bases.

The J gene is TRBJ2-3, the V gene TRBV15; 8 bases are shared with TRBD2. Germline V gives CDR1 LNHNV, CDR2 YYDKDF (reference sequence). J gave up 2 bases and V 8 bases, and 6 bases lay outside the gene matches. The CDR3 length is 14 residues. The CDR3 protein is CATLTSENTDTQYF. CDR3 in DNA: TGTGCCACCCTGACTAGCGAGAACACAGATACGCAGTATTTT.

The chain joins TRBV5-8 to TRBJ2-1, with a tentative D call TRBD2 (6 bases). Germline V lookup: CDR1 SGHTS, CDR2 YDEGEE. Trimming pared 3 bases from V and 10 bases from J, leaving 17 bases between. CDR3 length: 14 residues. The DNA for the CDR3 is TGTGCCAGCAGCTGGGGGTTTGGGCGGGGCGAGCAGTTCTTC. Protein product: CASSWGFGRGEQFF.

The gene calls are TRBV5-1 and TRBJ2-3; 12 bases line up with TRBD2. The V and J ends lost 4 bases and 4 bases, in that order; junction bases with no gene match: 7. The CDR3 runs 16 residues. Looked up from germline, CDR1 is SGHRS and CDR2 is YFSETQ. The CDR3 sequence is CASSPGLAGRADTQYF. Here the CDR3 DNA reads TGCGCCAGCAGCCCCGGACTAGCGGGAAGGGCAGATACGCAGTATTTT.

The V gene is TRBV12-3 or TRBV12-4, the J gene TRBJ1-4; D is perhaps TRBD1 (5 bases). Trimming cost V 3 bases and J 7 bases, with 9 bases left between them. The length of the CDR3 is 13 residues. The chain's CDR3 is CASSFGGGEKLFF. The DNA of the CDR3 is TGTGCCAGCAGTTTTGGGGGGGGTGAAAAACTGTTTTTT.